This TCR beta chain appears in the sequencing data of a study of control samples from healthy donors and cancer patients. Data came from immunoSEQ multiplex PCR; TCRdb stores just in-frame clones and leaves some out. The table has approximately 94,000 clones, approximately 84% seen once. The V gene lost 0 bases and the J gene lost 7 bases, with 9 bases spanning the gap. The CDR3 loop spans 14 amino acids. CDR1 and CDR2 (germline): MRHNA, SNTAGT. This clonotype was obtained from a woman between 50 and 59 years old in good health. The genes are TRBV6-4 and TRBJ2-2; D remains ambiguous. The sequenced material came from blood. CDR3 sequence: CASSDSGRLGELFF. The CDR3 bases are TGTGCCAGCAGTGACTCTGGGCGTCTCGGGGAGCTGTTTTTT.